The 4 T cell receptor beta chains below were found in one sample sequenced in a study of T cells after yellow fever vaccination. TCRdb ran MiXCR on the 5' RACE reads and lists one entry per CDR3 protein. This sample has roughly 320,000 distinct CDR3 sequences, with approximately 12% found just once. The sequences come from CD4+ T cells sorted from PBMCs, collected 45 days after the yellow fever booster vaccination. These receptors were collected from a man younger than 35 who received the YFV17D yellow fever vaccine.

This clonotype was seen at least ten times. The chain couples TRBV24-1 to TRBJ1-2, with D hard to call. CDR1 is KGHDR, CDR2 SFDVKD, per germline. Deletions cut 3 bases from V and 2 bases from J, with 6 bases between. This CDR3 has 13 amino acids. For the CDR3, the DNA is TGTGCCACCAGTGATCGCAGGAACTATGGCTACACCTTC. Encoded protein: CATSDRRNYGYTF.

This clonotype was recorded at least ten times. J is TRBJ2-4 and V is TRBV5-1; no clear D gene. The V gene's germline CDR1 is SGHRS and CDR2 YFSETQ. The CDR3 has 14 residues. The V end lost 2 bases, the J end lost 6 bases, and 12 bases lay between the germline ends. As DNA, the CDR3 is TGCGCCAGCAGCTTCGGCCAGGATCCAAACATTCAGTACTTC. Its translation is CASSFGQDPNIQYF.

This clonotype has more than one count but fewer than ten. This chain connects TRBV7-2 to TRBJ2-3; 8 nucleotides line up with TRBD2. Looked up from germline, CDR1 is SGHTA and CDR2 is FQGNSA. V lost 3 bases to trimming and J lost 0 bases; unmatched junction nucleotides: 5. The CDR3 extends over 16 amino acids. In DNA form, the CDR3 reads TGTGCCAGCAGCTTCATAGCGGGGACTAGCACAGATACGCAGTATTTT. Its translation: CASSFIAGTSTDTQYF. Looking up the rest from reference TRBV7-2 and TRBJ2-3 gives the full variable domain: GAGVSQSPSNKVTEKGKDVELRCDPISGHTALYWYRQSLGQGLEFLIYFQGNSAPDKSGLPSDRFSAERTGGSVSTLTIQRTQQEDSAVYLCASSFIAGTSTDTQYFGPGTRLTVL.

CDR3 coding DNA: TGTGCCAGCTCACAGGACACCAACTATGGCTACACCTTC. Translating gives CASSQDTNYGYTF. The V and J genes are TRBV18 and TRBJ1-2; weak D call: TRBD1 (5 bases). The V gene lost 4 bases and the J gene lost 2 bases, with 8 bases spanning the gap. The CDR3 consists of 13 residues. From germline, CDR1 is KGHSH and CDR2 LQKENI.